The next 15 T cell receptor beta chains were all read from a single sample in a study of low-dose radiotherapy and immunotherapy resistance in tumors. TRAV- and TRBV-specific primers, spanning alpha and beta chains, primed first-strand cDNA. TCR amplification ran roughly 20 PCR cycles using constant-region and V-primer adapter primers. A single record per CDR3 protein comes from TCRdb applying MiXCR to the reads. The table includes approximately 11,000 distinct CDR3 sequences, approximately 55% detected once. Source of these receptors: a human donor with advanced metastatic prostate, ovarian, gallbladder or colorectal cancer (not recorded which). This table probably holds off-target reads from a library built for another chain.

This clonotype was picked up a small number of times. V usage is TRBV9 and J usage is TRBJ2-1; D may be TRBD2 (5 bases). The CDR3 extends over 11 amino acids. Germline loops: CDR1 SGDLS, CDR2 YYNGEE. V gave up 3 bases and J gave up 9 bases, with 7 bases separating them. The CDR3 nucleotides are TGTGCCAGCAGCGAACGGGGTGAGCAGTTCTTC. It encodes CASSERGEQFF. The full variable domain, completed using reference TRBV9 and TRBJ2-1, is DSGVTQTPKHLITATGQRVTLRCSPRSGDLSVYWYQQSLDQGLQFLIQYYNGEERAKGNILERFSAQQFPDLHSELNLSSLELGDSALYFCASSERGEQFFGPGTRLTVL.

The rearrangement links TRBV20-1 to TRBJ1-2; 10 bases map to TRBD1. J lost 6 bases, V lost 2 bases, and 6 bases had no gene match. CDR1 is DFQATT and CDR2 is SNEGSKA in the germline V gene (reference sequence). This CDR3 is built from 14 residues. This CDR3 is CSARRGTGEDGYTF. In nucleotides, the CDR3 is TGCAGTGCTAGAAGGGGGACAGGGGAAGATGGCTACACCTTC.

The rearrangement joins TRBV3-1 to TRBJ2-7; D remains ambiguous. Germline V gene data show CDR1 as LGHDT and CDR2 as YNNKEL (reference sequence). CDR3 length equals 14 residues. The V and J ends lost 4 bases and 0 bases respectively, with 10 bases between them. The CDR3 loop is CASSLPGNSYEQYF. The CDR3 nucleotides are TGTGCCAGCAGCCTACCGGGTAACTCCTACGAGCAGTACTTC.

V and J are TRBV2 and TRBJ1-6, with D uncertain. The CDR3 runs to 11 residues. CDR1 is SNHLY, CDR2 FYNNEI, per germline. V lost 6 bases, J lost 7 bases, and 4 bases lay in between. The CDR3 sequence is CASRDNSPLHF. DNA for the CDR3: TGTGCCAGCAGAGACAATTCACCCCTCCACTTT. Together with reference TRBV2 and TRBJ1-6, the CDR3 gives the full variable domain: EPEVTQTPSHQVTQMGQEVILRCVPISNHLYFYWYRQILGQKVEFLVSFYNNEISEKSEIFDDQFSVERPDGSNFTLKIRSTKLEDSAMYFCASRDNSPLHFGNGTRLTVT.

J is TRBJ2-1 and V is TRBV7-2; D call uncertain. V lost 1 base and J 4 bases, leaving 14 bases between the germline ends. Germline V gene lookup returns CDR1 SGHTA and CDR2 FQGNSA. The CDR3 has 16 residues. The CDR3 nucleotides read TGTGCCAGCAGCTTAGGTGGCAGTGATTTTTACAATGAGCAGTTCTTC. It is translated as CASSLGGSDFYNEQFF. The entire variable domain, with the rest obtained from reference TRBV7-2 and TRBJ2-1, is as follows: GAGVSQSPSNKVTEKGKDVELRCDPISGHTALYWYRQSLGQGLEFLIYFQGNSAPDKSGLPSDRFSAERTGGSVSTLTIQRTQQEDSAVYLCASSLGGSDFYNEQFFGPGTRLTVL.

This chain uses TRBV28 with TRBJ2-1; 7 nucleotides align to TRBD2. The CDR3 runs 13 residues. V was clipped by 4 bases and J by 7 bases; unmatched bases: 4. Germline CDR1 and CDR2: MDHEN and SYDVKM. CDR3 residues: CASSSLGGNEQFF. The CDR3 nucleotides are TGTGCCAGCAGTTCCCTGGGGGGGAATGAGCAGTTCTTC.

This rearrangement joins TRBV18 to TRBJ1-3; D is uncertain. V lost 5 bases, J lost 1 base, and 18 bases lay in between. This CDR3 has 17 amino acids. Germline CDR1 KGHSH, CDR2 LQKENI. CDR3 DNA sequence: TGTGCCAGCTCAAGCATTCCTTCGACCGATTCTGGAAACACCATATATTTT. Its protein product is CASSSIPSTDSGNTIYF.

The chain joins TRBV19 to TRBJ2-3, with D perhaps matching TRBD1 or TRBD2 (5 bases each). V shed 6 bases and J shed 0 bases, with 22 bases lying between them. CDR3 length: 18 residues. CDR1 LNHDA and CDR2 SQIVND come from the germline V gene (reference sequence). CDR3 DNA sequence: TGTGCCAGTAGCAATACAAGGACCGGGACGACTAGCACAGATACGCAGTATTTT. Residues: CASSNTRTGTTSTDTQYF.

V gene TRBV3-1 combines with J gene TRBJ1-2; no firm D call. The CDR3 is 13 amino acids. Trimming stripped 4 bases from V and 6 bases from J, with 12 bases between. CDR1 and CDR2 from the germline V gene are LGHDT and YNNKEL (reference sequence). The CDR3 sequence: CASSPRSGNGYTF. DNA for the CDR3: TGTGCCAGCAGCCCCCGATCCGGGAATGGCTACACCTTC.

The chain combines TRBV28 with TRBJ2-7; the match to TRBD2 covers 8 bases. This CDR3 region has 14 residues. V shed 8 bases, J shed 3 bases, and the junction held 9 bases outside the gene matches. CDR1 is MDHEN and CDR2 is SYDVKM in the germline V gene. This chain's CDR3 is CASGREAPYYEQYF. CDR3 coding DNA: TGTGCCAGCGGGCGGGAGGCACCCTACTACGAGCAGTACTTC.

This clonotype was picked up a small number of times. Here the CDR3 DNA reads TGTGCCAGCAGTGAAGCGGCCCGGGGGGAGGGGGAGCTGTTTTTT. This sequence encodes CASSEAARGEGELFF. V and J are TRBV2 and TRBJ2-2; 7 bases fit TRBD2. The J segment lost 8 bases and the V segment lost 0 bases, leaving 6 bases of the junction unmatched. CDR3 length equals 15 residues. Germline V gene sequence: CDR1 SNHLY, CDR2 FYNNEI.

V usage is TRBV25-1 and J usage is TRBJ1-1, with no clear D. CDR3 length: 11 residues. The germline gives CDR1 MGHDK, CDR2 SYGVNS. Trimming cost V 7 bases and J 7 bases, with 10 bases left between them. This CDR3 is CASKRGSEAFF. In DNA form, the CDR3 reads TGTGCCAGCAAGCGCGGCAGTGAAGCTTTCTTT.

By frequency in the sample, this clonotype is medium-sized. This chain uses TRBV11-2 with TRBJ2-1, with no clear D. Germline CDR1 SGHAT, CDR2 FQNNGV. The V and J ends lost 4 bases and 0 bases respectively, with 10 bases between them. This CDR3 is built from 15 residues. The chain's CDR3 is CASSSDARSYNEQFF. CDR3 sequence (DNA): TGTGCCAGCAGCTCGGACGCCCGCTCCTACAATGAGCAGTTCTTC. Full variable domain (missing parts from reference TRBV11-2 and TRBJ2-1): EAGVAQSPRYKIIEKRQSVAFWCNPISGHATLYWYQQILGQGPKLLIQFQNNGVVDDSQLPKDRFSAERLKGVDSTLKIQPAKLEDSAVYLCASSSDARSYNEQFFGPGTRLTVL.

This sequence joins TRBV19 and TRBJ1-5, with D uncertain. The germline V gene encodes CDR1 LNHDA and CDR2 SQIVND (reference sequence). V was clipped by 8 bases and J by 4 bases, with 3 bases between them. This CDR3 spans 10 amino acids. CDR3 nucleotide sequence: TGTGCCAGTGGGAATCAGCCCCAGCATTTT. This sequence encodes CASGNQPQHF.

The chain uses TRBV7-2 and TRBJ2-3; perhaps TRBD2 as D (6 bases). Germline V lookup: CDR1 SGHTA, CDR2 FQGNSA. Trimming left V 2 bases short and J 0 bases short, with 9 bases between. This CDR3 has 15 amino acids. CDR3 amino acids: CASSLLASSTDTQYF. The DNA for the CDR3 is TGTGCCAGCAGCTTACTAGCGTCTAGCACAGATACGCAGTATTTT.